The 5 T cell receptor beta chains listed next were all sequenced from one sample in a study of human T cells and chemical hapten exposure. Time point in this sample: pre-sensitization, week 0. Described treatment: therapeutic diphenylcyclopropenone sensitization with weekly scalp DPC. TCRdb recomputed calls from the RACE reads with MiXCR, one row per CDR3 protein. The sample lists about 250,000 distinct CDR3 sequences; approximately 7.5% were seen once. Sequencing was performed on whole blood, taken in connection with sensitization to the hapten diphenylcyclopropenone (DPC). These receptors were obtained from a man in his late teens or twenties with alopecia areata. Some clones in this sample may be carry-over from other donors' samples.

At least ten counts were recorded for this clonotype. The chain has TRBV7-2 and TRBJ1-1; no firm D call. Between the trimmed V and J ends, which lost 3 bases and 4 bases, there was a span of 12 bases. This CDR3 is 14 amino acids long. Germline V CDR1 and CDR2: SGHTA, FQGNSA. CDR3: CASSFASGSTEAFF. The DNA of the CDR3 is TGTGCCAGCAGCTTCGCTTCTGGATCCACTGAAGCTTTCTTT.

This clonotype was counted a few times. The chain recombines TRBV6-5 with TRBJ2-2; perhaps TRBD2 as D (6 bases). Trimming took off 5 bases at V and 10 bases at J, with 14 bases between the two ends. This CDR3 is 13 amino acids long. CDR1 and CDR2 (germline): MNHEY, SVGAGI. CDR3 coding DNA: TGTGCCAGCAGTAAGGGACTTCGTGCGGAGCTGTTTTTT. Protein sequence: CASSKGLRAELFF.

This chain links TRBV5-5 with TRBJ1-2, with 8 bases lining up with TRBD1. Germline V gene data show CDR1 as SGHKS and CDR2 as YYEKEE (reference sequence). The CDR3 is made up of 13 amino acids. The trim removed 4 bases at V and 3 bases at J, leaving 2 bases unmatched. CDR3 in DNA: TGTGCCAGCAGCCAGACAGGGGACTATGGCTACACCTTC. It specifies CASSQTGDYGYTF.

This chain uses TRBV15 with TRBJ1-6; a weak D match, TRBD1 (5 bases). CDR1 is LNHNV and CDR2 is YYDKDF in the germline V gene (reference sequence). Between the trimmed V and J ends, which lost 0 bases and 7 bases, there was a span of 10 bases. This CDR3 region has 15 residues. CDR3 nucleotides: TGTGCCACCAGCAGAGATCGGGGACCAAATTCACCCCTCCACTTT. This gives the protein CATSRDRGPNSPLHF.

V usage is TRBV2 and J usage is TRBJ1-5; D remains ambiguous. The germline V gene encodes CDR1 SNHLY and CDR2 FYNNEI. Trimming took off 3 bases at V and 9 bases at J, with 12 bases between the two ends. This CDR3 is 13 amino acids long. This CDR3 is CASSDPGVGPQHF. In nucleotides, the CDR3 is TGTGCCAGCAGTGACCCTGGAGTCGGGCCCCAGCATTTT.